This is a list of T cell receptor beta chains from one sample in a study of technical replicates of blood from several donors. Produced via immunoSEQ multiplex PCR; TCRdb's table is partial and in-frame only. This sample has tens of thousands of clones; approximately 96% occur once, and the top ten carry about 0.3%. Sequenced: T cells isolated from PBMCs. The origin of the receptors is a human donor in good health. Both conserved end residues are part of each CDR3. D genes are given only for firm matches. The listing skips clone size in some rows; elsewhere it reads once, few, many or a size class.

TRBV29-1	.	.	TRBJ1-2	CSVEKEQGNGYTF	TGCAGCGTTGAAAAAGAGCAGGGGAATGGCTACACCTTC
TRBV2	few	TRBD2	TRBJ2-7	CASSYGTSGTYEQYF	TGTGCCAGCAGCTACGGGACTAGCGGGACTTACGAGCAGTACTTC
TRBV9	.	.	TRBJ1-4	CASSVEQGEKLFF	TGTGCCAGCAGCGTAGAGCAGGGGGAAAAACTGTTTTTT
TRBV2	.	TRBD2	TRBJ2-7	CASSPLAGVNYEQYF	TGTGCCAGCAGTCCTCTAGCGGGAGTTAATTACGAGCAGTACTTC
TRBV6-5	.	.	TRBJ1-1	CATYTLTGMNTEAFF	TGTGCCACCTACACCCTTACAGGTATGAACACTGAAGCTTTCTTT
TRBV4-2	.	.	TRBJ1-2	CASSQDLQVLGYGYTF	TGTGCCAGCAGCCAAGATCTCCAGGTTTTAGGCTATGGCTACACCTTC
TRBV19	.	TRBD1	TRBJ1-5	CASSIDLQGANQPQHF	TGTGCCAGTAGTATAGATCTTCAGGGGGCGAATCAGCCCCAGCATTTT
TRBV6-5	.	.	TRBJ2-3	CASSFLRVSDTQYF	TGTGCCAGCAGTTTCCTACGGGTCTCGGATACGCAGTATTTT
TRBV6-9	.	.	TRBJ2-3	CASSPSFSTVAHTQYF	TGTGCCAGCAGTCCTAGCTTTTCCACCGTGGCACATACGCAGTATTTT
TRBV18	.	.	TRBJ2-1	CASSLGKRRLVPNEQFF	TGTGCCAGCTCACTAGGGAAAAGGAGACTAGTGCCCAATGAGCAGTTCTTC
TRBV9	.	.	TRBJ2-7	CASSPLLDSSYEQYF	TGTGCCAGCAGCCCCCTGCTGGACAGCTCCTACGAGCAGTACTTC
TRBV15	.	.	TRBJ2-7	CATSVEGKDEQYF	TGTGCCACCAGTGTGGAGGGTAAGGACGAGCAGTACTTC
TRBV6-6	.	.	TRBJ2-7	CASLGGHEQYF	TGTGCCAGCCTCGGGGGGCACGAGCAGTACTTC
TRBV11-2	.	.	TRBJ1-1	CASSLVGERDTEAFF	TGTGCCAGCAGCTTAGTAGGAGAACGCGACACTGAAGCTTTCTTT
TRBV7-3	.	TRBD1	TRBJ1-1	CASSLRGLLTEAFF	TGTGCCAGCAGCTTGAGGGGGCTCCTCACTGAAGCTTTCTTT
TRBV7-6	once	TRBD1	TRBJ1-1	CASSTGGSVGEAFF	TGTGCCAGCAGCACAGGGGGCTCAGTGGGTGAAGCTTTCTTT
TRBV28	.	.	TRBJ1-4	CASSFEDATNEKLFF	TGTGCCAGCAGTTTCGAGGATGCAACTAATGAAAAACTGTTTTTT
TRBV6-6	.	.	TRBJ2-5	CASSYGGSQETQYF	TGTGCCAGCAGTTATGGCGGAAGTCAAGAGACCCAGTACTTC
TRBV12-2	.	.	TRBJ2-7	CASRPWTVRYEQYF	TGTGCAAGTCGCCCCTGGACAGTACGCTACGAGCAGTACTTC
TRBV6-6	once	.	TRBJ1-4	CASSKTDLREEKLFF	TGTGCCAGCAGTAAAACCGACCTAAGGGAGGAAAAACTGTTTTTT
TRBV7-8	.	.	TRBJ2-5	CASSLMLRVTKQETQYF	TGTGCCAGCAGCTTAATGTTACGGGTGACCAAACAAGAGACCCAGTACTTC
TRBV11-1	.	TRBD2	TRBJ2-5	CASSPGTSAQETQYF	TGTGCCAGCAGCCCGGGGACTAGCGCACAAGAGACCCAGTACTTC
TRBV5-1	.	.	TRBJ2-1	CASSLVQGFNEQFF	TGCGCCAGCAGCTTGGTTCAGGGGTTCAATGAGCAGTTCTTC
TRBV20-1	.	.	TRBJ2-2	CSAGNTGELFF	TGCAGTGCCGGGAACACCGGGGAGCTGTTTTTT
TRBV27	once	TRBD2	TRBJ2-7	CASKENRGLAGDSYEQYF	TGTGCCAGCAAGGAGAACAGGGGACTAGCGGGGGACTCCTACGAGCAGTACTTC
TRBV27	.	.	TRBJ2-4	CANPDRLAKNIQYF	TGTGCCAACCCGGACAGACTAGCCAAAAACATTCAGTACTTC
TRBV4-3	.	TRBD1	TRBJ2-3	CASSQERGRSDTQYF	TGCGCCAGCAGCCAAGAAAGGGGGCGCTCAGATACGCAGTATTTT
TRBV11-3	.	TRBD2	TRBJ2-3	CASSLGLAADTQYF	TGTGCCAGCAGCTTGGGACTAGCGGCAGATACGCAGTATTTT
TRBV28	.	TRBD2	TRBJ2-7	CASSYEPGLAGEEQYF	TGTGCCAGCAGTTATGAACCGGGACTAGCGGGAGAAGAGCAGTACTTC
TRBV2	.	TRBD2	TRBJ2-7	CASTGDYSYEQYF	TGTGCCAGCACCGGGGACTACTCCTACGAGCAGTACTTC
TRBV10-1	.	.	TRBJ2-1	CASRPGHNEQFF	TGCGCCAGCAGGCCGGGACATAATGAGCAGTTCTTC
TRBV6-1	.	TRBD2	TRBJ2-5	CASSVHSGSTETQYF	TGTGCCAGCAGTGTTCATAGCGGGAGCACGGAGACCCAGTACTTC
TRBV5-6	.	.	TRBJ2-7	CASSLGSAGINYEQYF	TGTGCCAGCAGCTTGGGGTCCGCAGGGATTAATTACGAGCAGTACTTC
TRBV4-1	once	TRBD2	TRBJ2-1	CASSQVILAGGGSEQFF	TGCGCCAGCAGCCAAGTGATATTAGCGGGAGGGGGGAGTGAGCAGTTCTTC
TRBV6-6	.	.	TRBJ1-5	CASSYLDNTNQPQHF	TGTGCCAGCAGTTACTTAGACAATACCAATCAGCCCCAGCATTTT
TRBV29-1	.	TRBD2	TRBJ2-1	CSVEDSGLAGNRRDNEQFF	TGCAGCGTTGAAGATTCAGGACTAGCGGGAAACCGTCGGGACAATGAGCAGTTCTTC
TRBV13	few	TRBD2	TRBJ2-2	CASSPTSGSTNTGELFF	TGTGCCAGCAGCCCGACTAGCGGGAGCACGAACACCGGGGAGCTGTTTTTT
TRBV9	.	.	TRBJ2-2	CASSGTGGELFF	TGTGCCAGCAGCGGTACGGGCGGGGAGCTGTTTTTT